This TCR beta chain was documented in a study of T cells expressing NK-cell markers. Study background: Sorted CD3+CD56+NKG2C+, CD3+CD56+NKG2C- and CD3+CD56-NKG2C+ T cells provided the TCR beta repertoires. The study, taken as a whole, reports: Dominant NKG2C+ clonotypes were found to form about 1.0-7.5% of CD8+ T cells in a handful of donors.

Details on this clonotype: Antigen: not known.

TCR beta libraries carry UMIs added by 5'RACE template switching. TCRdb reprocessed the 5' RACE reads and stores each CDR3 protein as one record, lacking DNA. This table holds about 540,000 distinct CDR3 sequences. The germline V gene has CDR1 KGHDR and CDR2 SFDVKD. The CDR3 runs 12 residues. The sample consisted of blood T cells: a sorted CD56 or NKG2C T cell subset, CD4+ or CD8+ T cells, or bulk PBMC T cells (not recorded which). The genes are TRBV24-1 and TRBJ1-2; TCRdb names TRBD1, which stays unverified in the absence of DNA. The sequence came from a man younger than 35 in good health. CDR3: CATRGGSDGYTF.